One sample yielded the 14 T cell receptor beta chains listed below, sequenced in a study of post-analysis software for immune sequencing data. Notes on the study in general: TRBV5-6, TRBV5-1 and TRBV20-1 belonged to a set of five TRBV segments that were more frequent in patients than controls.

Included in the TCR beta cDNA libraries were unique molecular identifiers. TCRdb analysed the PCR reads with MiXCR anew, one entry per CDR3 protein. The sample has approximately 660,000 distinct CDR3 sequences, approximately 59% seen once. The antigens of these receptors remain unknown. Specimen: blood. All receptors derive from a girl aged 2 to 9 with multiple sclerosis.

This clonotype has just a few counts. J is TRBJ2-7 and V is TRBV6-4, with 7 bases lining up with TRBD1. With V trimmed by 6 bases and J by 4 bases, 9 bases remained unmatched. Germline assignment: CDR1 MRHNA and CDR2 SNTAGT. The CDR3 loop spans 14 amino acids. CDR3 bases: TGTGCCAGCAGGAAGAGGGGGCCCTCGTACGAGCAGTACTTC. It translates to CASRKRGPSYEQYF.

This clonotype was observed a single time. The rearrangement uses TRBV11-2 and TRBJ2-7; no firm D call. The CDR3 is 14 amino acids. The ends were cut back, 3 bases at V and 2 bases at J, with 11 bases in the middle. CDR1 SGHAT and CDR2 FQNNGV come from the germline V gene. The CDR3 nucleotides read TGTGCCAGCAGCTTGATGGGAACCCCCTACGAGCAGTACTTC. Protein: CASSLMGTPYEQYF.

V and J are TRBV19 and TRBJ2-4; possible D gene TRBD1, 6 bases. The ends were cut back, 10 bases at V and 13 bases at J, with 29 bases in the middle. CDR3 length equals 15 residues. CDR1 LNHDA and CDR2 SQIVND come from the germline V gene (reference sequence). CDR3 in DNA: TGTGCCAAGTGGGAAGGGACAAGAGCAGGCGAAGAGCAGTACTTC. This gives the protein CAKWEGTRAGEEQYF.

The chain is built from TRBV7-9 and TRBJ1-2, with no clear D. Germline V gene data show CDR1 as SEHNR and CDR2 as FQNEAQ (reference sequence). The CDR3 has 14 residues. Trimming removed 0 bases from V and 3 bases from J, with 8 bases in between. The CDR3 loop is CASSLAWTDYGYTF. The CDR3 DNA reads TGTGCCAGCAGCTTAGCTTGGACGGACTATGGCTACACCTTC. Looking up the rest from reference TRBV7-9 and TRBJ1-2 gives the full variable domain: DTGVSQNPRHKITKRGQNVTFRCDPISEHNRLYWYRQTLGQGPEFLTYFQNEAQLEKSRLLSDRFSAERPKGSFSTLEIQRTEQGDSAMYLCASSLAWTDYGYTFGSGTRLTVV.

This clonotype has just a few counts. V is TRBV5-4 and J is TRBJ2-1; no clear D. The CDR3 loop spans 11 amino acids. Germline CDR1 and CDR2: SGHNT and YYREEE (reference sequence). V was clipped by 10 bases and J by 0 bases, with 5 bases between them. The CDR3 bases are TGTGCCTACTACTCCTACAATGAGCAGTTCTTC. This translates into CAYYSYNEQFF.

CDR3 sequence reads: CASSPRPDTGELFF. The CDR3 DNA reads as TGTGCCAGCAGCCCACGACCAGACACCGGGGAGCTGTTTTTT. This chain joins TRBV4-2 and TRBJ2-2; D gene uncertain. Trimming cost V 4 bases and J 3 bases, with 9 bases left between them. The CDR3 covers 14 residues. Germline-derived CDR1 and CDR2 are LGHNA and YNFKEQ.

This clonotype was detected only a few times. The chain recombines TRBV20-1 with TRBJ2-3; the match to TRBD1 covers 9 bases. The CDR3 extends over 14 amino acids. V was clipped by 7 bases and J by 5 bases; unmatched bases: 10. Germline CDR1 and CDR2: DFQATT and SNEGSKA (reference sequence). This chain's CDR3 is CSGWDRADLDTQYF. The CDR3 DNA sequence: TGCAGTGGATGGGACAGGGCCGACCTAGATACGCAGTATTTT.

This clonotype has a handful of counts. The V and J genes are TRBV5-5 and TRBJ2-1, with a weak D call TRBD2 (6 bases). The V end was cut by 0 bases, the J end by 9 bases, with 10 bases between. This CDR3 has 13 residues. In germline, CDR1 is SGHKS, CDR2 YYEKEE (reference sequence). In DNA form, the CDR3 reads TGTGCCAGCAGCTTGGAGGGAGGTGGTGAGCAGTTCTTC. The encoded protein is CASSLEGGGEQFF. The variable domain in full, completed from reference TRBV5-5 and TRBJ2-1, reads DAGVTQSPTHLIKTRGQQVTLRCSPISGHKSVSWYQQVLGQGPQFIFQYYEKEERGRGNFPDRFSARQFPNYSSELNVNALLLGDSALYLCASSLEGGGEQFFGPGTRLTVL.

This clonotype has only one observation. This chain links TRBV10-3 with TRBJ2-6; D possibly corresponds to TRBD1 (6 bases). The germline V and J ends were trimmed by 10 bases and 0 bases, with 13 bases remaining between them. The CDR3 length is 15 residues. Germline CDR1 ENHRY, CDR2 SYGVKD. CDR3 in DNA: TGTGCCACAACCGGGACACGCTCTGGGGCCAACGTCCTGACTTTC. Its protein is CATTGTRSGANVLTF.

This chain uses TRBV20-1 with TRBJ2-7; TRBD2 might be the D (6 bases). Trimming removed 5 bases at V and 7 bases at J, with 27 bases between. CDR3 length equals 16 residues. Germline CDR1 is DFQATT and CDR2 is SNEGSKA (reference sequence). The CDR3 is CSAWPTSTGRTDEQYF. The CDR3 DNA reads TGCAGTGCTTGGCCGACCTCAACCGGGAGAACGGATGAGCAGTACTTC.

This clonotype was counted a few times. CDR3 region: CSVGAGAGEQFF. In nucleotides, the CDR3 is TGCAGCGTTGGGGCGGGGGCAGGCGAGCAGTTCTTC. The J gene is TRBJ2-1, the V gene TRBV29-1; the D gene is possibly TRBD2 (7 bases). The ends were cut back, 4 bases at V and 10 bases at J, with 14 bases in the middle. Germline V gene sequence: CDR1 SQVTM, CDR2 ANQGSEA. The CDR3 runs 12 residues.

The V and J genes are TRBV10-1 and TRBJ2-3; D perhaps matches TRBD2 (6 bases). CDR1 is WNHNN, CDR2 SYGVQD, per germline (reference sequence). CDR3 length: 15 amino acids. V was shortened by 8 bases and J by 4 bases, with 19 bases between the two germline ends. The CDR3 loop reads CASGPRLASADTQYF. CDR3 coding DNA: TGCGCCAGCGGCCCTAGGCTAGCGAGTGCAGATACGCAGTATTTT.

The chain employs TRBV20-1 and TRBJ2-7; possibly TRBD1 for D (6 bases). Germline assignment: CDR1 DFQATT and CDR2 SNEGSKA (reference sequence). V gave up 3 bases and J gave up 2 bases, with 26 bases separating them. This CDR3 has 18 amino acids. In nucleotides, the CDR3 is TGCAGTGCTAGTCACGCCCGGGGAAAAACAGGGATCACCTACGAGCAGTACTTC. It specifies CSASHARGKTGITYEQYF.

The CDR3 nucleotides are TGTGCCATCAGTGATTATGGAGGGGGTTATCAGCCCCAGCATTTT. This sequence encodes CAISDYGGGYQPQHF. The chain has TRBV10-3 and TRBJ1-5, with D possibly matching TRBD1 (6 bases). The CDR3 loop spans 15 amino acids. Germline loops: CDR1 ENHRY, CDR2 SYGVKD. Between the trimmed V and J ends, which lost 3 bases and 5 bases, there was a span of 14 bases.